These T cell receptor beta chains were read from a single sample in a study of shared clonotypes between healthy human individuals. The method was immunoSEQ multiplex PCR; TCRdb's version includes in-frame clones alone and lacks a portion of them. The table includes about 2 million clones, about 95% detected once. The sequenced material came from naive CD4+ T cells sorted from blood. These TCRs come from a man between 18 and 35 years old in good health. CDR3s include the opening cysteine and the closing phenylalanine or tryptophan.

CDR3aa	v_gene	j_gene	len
CASSPVRTSTNEKLFF	TRBV18	TRBJ1-4	16
CASSSSTIYF	TRBV28	TRBJ1-3	10
CASTLAGTDTQYF	TRBV6-5	TRBJ2-3	13
CASSPTSGRKAGELFF	TRBV7-2	TRBJ2-2	16
CATSGGSTMNTEAFF	TRBV6-1	TRBJ1-1	15
CASSSPGQVNTEAFF	TRBV5-1	TRBJ1-1	15
CASRGEGAKNIQYF	TRBV28	TRBJ2-4	14
CASSLVRGYQPQHF	TRBV11-2	TRBJ1-5	14
CASSFPDRANYGYTF	TRBV19	TRBJ1-2	15
CASSLTGEKLFF	TRBV7-9	TRBJ1-4	12
CASSVGWGGGGQETQYF	TRBV9	TRBJ2-5	17
CSAGNTDTQYF	TRBV20-1	TRBJ2-3	11
CASSPNQGGQDTQYF	TRBV6-6	TRBJ2-3	15
CASSYSRGTNTIYF	TRBV6-5	TRBJ1-3	14
CASSLGQGYGDTEAFF	TRBV5-6	TRBJ1-1	16
CASRRLLNTEAFF	TRBV10-1	TRBJ1-1	13
CASSVGLGRNEQYF	TRBV9	TRBJ2-7	14
CASSYGTGNEKLFF	TRBV7-9	TRBJ1-4	14
CASSPGVGYTF	TRBV7-2	TRBJ1-2	11
CASSVRGADEQFF	TRBV9	TRBJ2-1	13
CASSLGISGRYEQFF	TRBV7-2	TRBJ2-1	15
CASSFLVGETQYF	TRBV7-7	TRBJ2-5	13
CASSPSTGVSSYNEQFF	TRBV18	TRBJ2-1	17
CASSLGQGAYSPLHF	TRBV7-2	TRBJ1-6	15
CASSVTSLGEQYF	TRBV6-1	TRBJ2-7	13
CAISVGERSTEAFF	TRBV10-3	TRBJ1-1	14
CASSLAREGYTF	TRBV5-4	TRBJ1-2	12
CASQSGQGANYGYTF	TRBV19	TRBJ1-2	15
CASSPTGGAGSPLHF	TRBV18	TRBJ1-6	15
CASSNTKNNEQFF	TRBV6-1	TRBJ2-1	13